The 25 T cell receptor beta chains in this list originate from one sample, sequenced in a study of control samples from healthy donors and cancer patients. Clones were read by immunoSEQ multiplex PCR, and TCRdb kept only the in-frame ones, dropping some. The table lists 150,000 or so clones, around 92% of them singletons, with approximately 2.2% in the top ten. Sequences were obtained from blood. Source of these receptors: a woman aged 45-59 years in good health.

The genes are TRBV7-8 and TRBJ2-7, with TRBD1 matching over 7 bases. CDR1 is SGHVS and CDR2 is FQNEAQ in the germline V gene. V lost 6 bases and J lost 7; bases outside the gene matches: 9. The CDR3 extends over 13 amino acids. Here the CDR3 reads CASRDRQGQEQYF. CDR3 in DNA: TGTGCCAGCAGAGATAGACAGGGACAGGAGCAGTACTTC.

This CDR3 reads CASSQGAGATEAFF. In DNA form, the CDR3 reads TGCGCCAGCAGCCAAGGTGCCGGGGCCACTGAAGCTTTCTTT. The chain joins TRBV4-1 to TRBJ1-1; D is possibly TRBD1 (5 bases). The length of the CDR3 is 14 residues. V dropped 1 base and J dropped 4 bases, with 10 bases sitting between them. Germline loops: CDR1 MGHRA, CDR2 YSYEKL.

This rearrangement joins TRBV6-5 to TRBJ2-7; TRBD2 might be the D (5 bases). V lost 7 bases and J 2 bases, leaving 15 bases between the germline ends. The germline V gene has CDR1 MNHEY and CDR2 SVGAGI. The CDR3 runs to 14 residues. The chain's CDR3 is CASTEGGMAYEQYF. In nucleotides, the CDR3 is TGTGCCAGCACCGAGGGCGGAATGGCCTACGAGCAGTACTTC.

CDR3 DNA sequence: TGTGCCAGCAGTGTCGTAGCGATTGAAGCTTTCTTT. It is translated as CASSVVAIEAFF. The chain joins TRBV2 to TRBJ1-1; D call uncertain. CDR1 SNHLY and CDR2 FYNNEI come from the germline V gene. V was clipped by 4 bases and J by 7 bases, with 10 bases between them. The CDR3 consists of 12 residues.

This CDR3 is CASSLGPSSYNEQFF. The CDR3 nucleotides are TGTGCCAGTAGTTTGGGGCCGAGCTCCTACAATGAGCAGTTCTTC. The J gene is TRBJ2-1, the V gene TRBV19, with TRBD1 as a possible D gene (5 bases). The germline CDR1 and CDR2 sequences are LNHDA and SQIVND (reference sequence). The germline V and J ends were trimmed by 5 bases and 0 bases, with 11 bases remaining between them. This CDR3 spans 15 amino acids.

This rearrangement joins TRBV15 to TRBJ2-1, with 10 bases identical to TRBD2. The germline V gene encodes CDR1 LNHNV and CDR2 YYDKDF (reference sequence). The length of the CDR3 is 14 residues. Germline trimming cut 1 base from V and 9 bases from J; bases unmatched to any gene: 3. This CDR3 is CATSRALAGVEQFF. The CDR3 DNA reads as TGTGCCACCAGCAGAGCCCTAGCGGGAGTTGAGCAGTTCTTC.

This clone was recorded a few times. The J gene is TRBJ2-7, the V gene TRBV30; 7 nucleotides agree with TRBD2. The CDR3 contains 13 residues. CDR1 GTSNPN and CDR2 SVGIG come from the germline V gene (reference sequence). The V gene end was trimmed by 0 bases and the J gene end by 4 bases; junction bases not matched to a gene: 3. The DNA of the CDR3 is TGTGCCTGGAGTGTACAACTAGCGTACGAGCAGTACTTC. Translating it yields CAWSVQLAYEQYF.

The chain has TRBV5-1 and TRBJ1-1, with TRBD1 matching 7 bases. CDR3 length: 15 amino acids. Germline lookup yields CDR1 SGHRS and CDR2 YFSETQ. The V gene end was trimmed by 0 bases and the J gene end by 1 base; junction bases not matched to a gene: 3. CDR3 loop: CASSLASGGNTEAFF. CDR3 nucleotide sequence: TGCGCCAGCAGCTTGGCTTCAGGGGGGAACACTGAAGCTTTCTTT.

J is TRBJ1-2 and V is TRBV6-1; D possibly corresponds to TRBD1 (6 bases). CDR1 and CDR2 from the germline V gene are MNHNS and SASEGT. V shed 2 bases and J shed 8 bases, with 9 bases lying between them. The CDR3 spans 12 residues. CDR3 in DNA: TGTGCCAGCAGTGAACTACAGGGCGGCTACACCTTC. It specifies CASSELQGGYTF.

This clone occurred once. The chain links TRBV5-6 to TRBJ1-2; no definite D call. V was clipped by 3 bases and J by 5 bases, with 11 bases between them. The CDR3 has 13 residues. The germline V gene has CDR1 SGHDT and CDR2 YYEEEE. DNA for the CDR3: TGTGCCAGCAGCTCCTCGGGTGGGTATGGCTACACCTTC. As protein: CASSSSGGYGYTF.

This clone was seen once. This chain connects TRBV18 to TRBJ1-1; D is unresolved. This CDR3 contains 13 residues. The germline gives CDR1 KGHSH, CDR2 LQKENI. Trimming took off 3 bases at V and 6 bases at J, with 11 bases between the two ends. The CDR3 region is CASSPTMSSEAFF. The CDR3 nucleotides are TGTGCCAGCTCACCGACGATGAGCTCTGAAGCTTTCTTT.

The V gene is TRBV14, the J gene TRBJ2-7; D might be TRBD2 (5 bases). Between the trimmed V and J ends, which lost 3 bases and 7 bases, there was a span of 10 bases. This CDR3 region has 12 residues. Germline CDR1 SGHDN, CDR2 FVKESK. CDR3 sequence reads: CASSHSTGEQYF. The CDR3 DNA is TGTGCCAGCAGCCATAGTACGGGAGAGCAGTACTTC.

The chain recombines TRBV11-3 with TRBJ2-7; the D is unclear. Germline assignment: CDR1 SGHNT and CDR2 YENEEA. The CDR3 length is 13 residues. Trimming removed 3 bases from V and 2 bases from J, with 8 bases in between. CDR3 DNA: TGTGCCAGCAGCTTCGACCGTACCTACGAGCAGTACTTC. Translating gives CASSFDRTYEQYF.

In regard to this clone: Other DNA sequences of this sample code for an identical CDR3. V is TRBV28 and J is TRBJ2-7, with unresolved D. This CDR3 contains 12 residues. Between the trimmed V and J ends, which lost 1 base and 1 base, there was a span of 2 bases. CDR1 is MDHEN, CDR2 SYDVKM, per germline. The CDR3 sequence is CASSLSSYEQYF. CDR3 DNA: TGTGCCAGCAGTTTATCGTCCTACGAGCAGTACTTC.

The chain employs TRBV10-1 and TRBJ1-5, with 8 bases matching TRBD1. Germline lookup yields CDR1 WNHNN and CDR2 SYGVQD (reference sequence). The CDR3 sequence is 16 residues long. V trimming: 7 bases; J trimming: 0 bases; junction bases outside the gene matches: 8. The CDR3 bases are TGCGCCAGCACCCTAGGAGGACAGGGTAGCAATCAGCCCCAGCATTTT. Translating gives CASTLGGQGSNQPQHF.

About this clone: At one end the junction does not follow the germline gene, possibly because of a read error. V gene TRBV7-8 combines with J gene TRBJ2-1; D is unclear. The CDR3 totals 12 residues. CDR1 is SGHVS and CDR2 is FQNEAQ in the germline V gene. In nucleotides, the CDR3 is TGTGCCAGCAGCTTAGTGGCAGTCGAGCGGTTCTTC. As protein: CASSLVAVERFF.

V usage is TRBV2 and J usage is TRBJ2-7; perhaps TRBD1 as D (7 bases). The CDR3 totals 15 residues. The V gene's germline CDR1 is SNHLY and CDR2 FYNNEI. V was clipped by 7 bases and J by 2 bases, with 18 bases between them. The CDR3 DNA reads as TGTGCCAGCATGGGGGTCAGGGGGGCACCCTACGAGCAGTACTTC. It specifies CASMGVRGAPYEQYF.

V is TRBV19 and J is TRBJ1-1; no clear D. Looked up from germline, CDR1 is LNHDA and CDR2 is SQIVND (reference sequence). V lost 3 bases and J lost 6, with 11 bases in between. The CDR3 extends over 13 amino acids. The CDR3 sequence is CASSIDGGAEAFF. The CDR3 DNA reads as TGTGCCAGTAGTATCGACGGTGGCGCTGAAGCTTTCTTT.

The chain is built from TRBV6-5 and TRBJ1-3, with 9 bases matching TRBD1. Germline loops: CDR1 MNHEY, CDR2 SVGAGI. V lost 6 bases and J lost 0; bases outside the gene matches: 3. The CDR3 spans 15 residues. The CDR3 region is CASRPDRGSGNTIYF. The CDR3 nucleotides are TGTGCCAGCAGACCGGACAGGGGCTCTGGAAACACCATATATTTT.

The chain uses TRBV28 and TRBJ2-1, with 10 positions matching TRBD2. Germline V CDR1 and CDR2: MDHEN, SYDVKM. This CDR3 spans 15 amino acids. J lost 9 bases, V lost 3 bases, and 8 bases had no gene match. CDR3 in amino acids: CASSLEASGSTEQFF. In nucleotides, the CDR3 is TGTGCCAGCAGTTTGGAGGCTAGCGGGAGCACTGAGCAGTTCTTC.

The chain uses TRBV5-1 and TRBJ1-1, with D tentatively TRBD1 (6 bases). V lost 4 bases and J lost 4, with 14 bases in between. Germline CDR1 reads SGHRS; CDR2 reads YFSETQ. This CDR3 is built from 14 residues. CDR3 sequence (DNA): TGCGCCAGCAGCCCGGGGGCGGGGGCCACTGAAGCTTTCTTT. Amino acids: CASSPGAGATEAFF.

The chain couples TRBV7-9 to TRBJ1-2; D not resolved. V lost 0 bases and J lost 4, with 12 bases in between. Looked up from germline, CDR1 is SEHNR and CDR2 is FQNEAQ (reference sequence). This CDR3 has 15 residues. As DNA, the CDR3 is TGTGCCAGCAGCTTAGCGACGGAGCGGGGCTATGGCTACACCTTC. Its protein is CASSLATERGYGYTF. Variable domain in full (rest from reference TRBV7-9 and TRBJ1-2): DTGVSQNPRHKITKRGQNVTFRCDPISEHNRLYWYRQTLGQGPEFLTYFQNEAQLEKSRLLSDRFSAERPKGSFSTLEIQRTEQGDSAMYLCASSLATERGYGYTFGSGTRLTVV.

The chain couples TRBV10-2 to TRBJ2-1; D not certain. Germline assignment: CDR1 WSHSY and CDR2 SAAADI. The CDR3 is 14 residues long. Trimming took off 10 bases at V and 0 bases at J, with 13 bases between the two ends. In DNA form, the CDR3 reads TGCGCCACTCAGGCTATGCTCTCCTACAATGAGCAGTTCTTC. It translates to CATQAMLSYNEQFF.

The DNA for the CDR3 is TGTGCCAGTAGTATGTCGGCTAGCCTCTACTACGAGCAGTACTTC. As protein: CASSMSASLYYEQYF. This chain links TRBV19 with TRBJ2-7; weak D call: TRBD2 (5 bases). This CDR3 spans 15 amino acids. The germline V gene encodes CDR1 LNHDA and CDR2 SQIVND (reference sequence). V was trimmed by 3 bases and J by 3 bases, leaving 15 bases between them.

V usage is TRBV7-9 and J usage is TRBJ2-3; 13 nucleotides agree with TRBD2. The CDR3 runs 17 residues. Germline V gene lookup returns CDR1 SEHNR and CDR2 FQNEAQ (reference sequence). Germline trimming cut 5 bases from V and 6 bases from J; bases unmatched to any gene: 11. CDR3 region: CASSPRTSGGRLDTQYF. The CDR3 DNA sequence: TGTGCCAGCAGCCCCCGGACTAGCGGGGGACGCTTGGATACGCAGTATTTT.